This section outlines one TCR beta chain sequence together with its context. Its antigen remains unidentified. There are 20 residues in the CDR3. Germline V gives CDR1 LNHDA, CDR2 SQIVND (reference sequence). The ends were cut back, 10 bases at V and 6 bases at J, with 36 bases in the middle. The data stem from a study of siplizumab effects on memory and regulatory T cells. Points from the study as a whole: Siplizumab produced a significant reduction in alloreactive sequences that were traceable to unstimulated CD4+ memory cells. Unstimulated subsets were the mapping target of only a minor fraction of alloreactive clones. There was no confirmation of the suppressive function of proliferating Tregs from siplizumab cultures.

Data came from immunoSEQ multiplex PCR; TCRdb stores just in-frame clones and leaves some out. The top ten hold 0.14% to 0.15% of the sample, which has some 97,000 clones, approximately 92% seen once. V usage is TRBV19 and J usage is TRBJ1-4; D possibly corresponds to TRBD1 (6 bases). Specimen: CD4+ T cells sorted from blood. This receptor was taken from a human donor in good health. The CDR3 DNA reads TGTGCCACCGATCCCCAATACGCACGACAGGAGGACGGGCAGGATGAAAAACTGTTTTTT. Encoded protein: CATDPQYARQEDGQDEKLFF.